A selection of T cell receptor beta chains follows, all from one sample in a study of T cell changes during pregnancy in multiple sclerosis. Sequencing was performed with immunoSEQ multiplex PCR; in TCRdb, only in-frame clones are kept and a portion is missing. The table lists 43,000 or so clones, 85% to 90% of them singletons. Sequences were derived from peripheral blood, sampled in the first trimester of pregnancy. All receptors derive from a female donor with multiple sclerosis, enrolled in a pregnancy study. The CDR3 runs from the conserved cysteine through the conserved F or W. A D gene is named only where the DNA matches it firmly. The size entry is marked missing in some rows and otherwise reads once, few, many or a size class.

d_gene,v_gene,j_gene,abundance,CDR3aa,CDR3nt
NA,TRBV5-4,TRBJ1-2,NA,CASSEGGASAF,TGTGCCAGCAGCGAGGGGGGGGCCTCAGCCTTC
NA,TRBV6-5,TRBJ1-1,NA,CASSYVEGTEAFF,TGTGCCAGCAGTTACGTTGAGGGAACTGAAGCTTTCTTT
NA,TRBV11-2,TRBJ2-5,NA,CASSPRLFQETQYF,TGTGCCAGCAGCCCGCGACTTTTCCAAGAGACCCAGTACTTC
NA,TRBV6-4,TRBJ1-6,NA,CASSDKSNSPLHF,TGTGCCAGCAGTGACAAGAGTAATTCACCCCTCCACTTT
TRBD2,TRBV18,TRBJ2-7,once,CASSLGTSPYEQYF,TGTGCCAGCTCACTGGGGACTAGCCCCTACGAGCAGTACTTC
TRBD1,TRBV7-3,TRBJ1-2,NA,CASSLTRQGDGYTF,TGTGCCAGCAGCTTAACTAGACAGGGCGATGGCTACACCTTC
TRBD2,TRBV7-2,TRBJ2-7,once,CASSLGGGVLQYF,TGTGCCAGCAGCTTAGGCGGGGGGGTCCTGCAGTACTTC
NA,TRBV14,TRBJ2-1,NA,CASGESGGYNEQFF,TGTGCCAGCGGGGAGAGTGGGGGGTACAATGAGCAGTTCTTC
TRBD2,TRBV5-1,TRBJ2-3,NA,CASSFSGGGTDTQYF,TGCGCCAGCAGCTTTAGCGGGGGTGGCACAGATACGCAGTATTTT
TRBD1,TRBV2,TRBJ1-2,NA,CASSRTGCTF,TGTGCCAGCAGTCGGACAGGGTGCACCTTC
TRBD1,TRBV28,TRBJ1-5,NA,CASSRGTGYQPQHF,TGTGCCAGCAGCCGCGGGACAGGGTATCAGCCCCAGCATTTT
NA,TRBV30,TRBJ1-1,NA,CAWSLMANTEAFF,TGTGCCTGGAGTTTGATGGCAAACACTGAAGCTTTCTTT
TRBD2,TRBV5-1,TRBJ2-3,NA,CASSLDWEGDTQYF,TGCGCCAGCAGCTTGGACTGGGAGGGAGATACGCAGTATTTT
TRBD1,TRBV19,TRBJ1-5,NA,CASSPGQGASQPQHF,TGTGCCAGTAGCCCCGGACAGGGGGCGAGTCAGCCCCAGCATTTT
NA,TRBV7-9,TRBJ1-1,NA,CASSLQGRGTEAFF,TGTGCCAGCAGCTTGCAAGGTCGCGGCACTGAAGCTTTCTTT
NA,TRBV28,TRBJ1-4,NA,CASSFRGITTNEKLFF,TGTGCCAGCAGTTTTAGAGGGATAACAACTAATGAAAAACTGTTTTTT
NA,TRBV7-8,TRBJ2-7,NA,CASSLRAGPYEQYF,TGTGCCAGCAGCCTCAGGGCGGGACCCTACGAGCAGTACTTC
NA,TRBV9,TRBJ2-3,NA,CASSVMVGAQYF,TGTGCCAGCAGCGTAATGGTGGGAGCGCAGTATTTT
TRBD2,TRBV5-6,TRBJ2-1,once,CASSSVGRGGRNEQFF,TGTGCCAGCAGCTCGGTCGGGCGGGGGGGACGGAATGAGCAGTTCTTC
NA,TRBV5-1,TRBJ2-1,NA,CASSLDIYNEQFF,TGCGCCAGCAGCTTGGACATTTACAATGAGCAGTTCTTC
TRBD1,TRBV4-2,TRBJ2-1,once,CASRKPPGQGKDEQFF,TGTGCCAGCAGAAAACCTCCGGGACAGGGTAAGGATGAGCAGTTCTTC
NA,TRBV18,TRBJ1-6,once,CASSPLPGEGSPLHF,TGTGCCAGCTCACCCCTACCGGGGGAGGGTTCACCCCTCCACTTT
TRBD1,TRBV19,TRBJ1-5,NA,CARGTAHQPQHF,TGTGCCAGAGGGACAGCACATCAGCCCCAGCATTTT
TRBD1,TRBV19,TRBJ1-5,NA,CASSIKQGGGQPQHF,TGTGCCAGTAGTATCAAACAGGGGGGAGGTCAGCCCCAGCATTTT
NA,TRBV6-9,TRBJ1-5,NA,CASSYGAICSNQPQHF,TGTGCCAGCAGTTATGGGGCAATTTGTAGCAATCAGCCCCAGCATTTT
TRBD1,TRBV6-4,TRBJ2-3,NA,CASSGTGSSTDTQYF,TGTGCCAGCAGTGGGACAGGTTCTTCCACAGATACGCAGTATTTT
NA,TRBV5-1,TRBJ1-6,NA,CASRQEPNSPLHF,TGCGCCAGCAGGCAGGAACCCAATTCACCCCTCCACTTT
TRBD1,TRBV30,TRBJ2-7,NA,CAWSVHPGDSSYEQYF,TGTGCCTGGAGTGTACACCCCGGGGACAGCTCCTACGAGCAGTACTTC
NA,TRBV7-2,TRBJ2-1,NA,CASSLATATNLNEQFF,TGTGCCAGCAGCTTAGCGACGGCCACTAATTTAAATGAGCAGTTCTTC
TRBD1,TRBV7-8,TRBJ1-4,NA,CASSPKWGTGKEKLFF,TGTGCCAGCAGCCCCAAGTGGGGGACAGGGAAAGAAAAACTGTTTTTT
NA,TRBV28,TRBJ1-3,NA,CASSSLDGFQAIYF,TGTGCCAGCAGTTCCCTCGACGGATTCCAGGCCATATATTTT
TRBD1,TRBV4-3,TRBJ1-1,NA,CASSQAHGTGGNTEAFF,TGCGCCAGCAGCCAAGCGCACGGGACAGGGGGGAACACTGAAGCTTTCTTT
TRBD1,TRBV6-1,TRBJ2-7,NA,CASRASGTAIYEQYF,TGTGCCAGCAGGGCGTCCGGGACAGCGATCTACGAGCAGTACTTC
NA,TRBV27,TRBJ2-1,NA,CASSFRRPYNEQFF,TGTGCCAGCAGTTTTAGGAGACCCTACAATGAGCAGTTCTTC
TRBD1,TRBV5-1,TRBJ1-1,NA,CASSLEVTGITEAFF,TGCGCCAGCAGCTTGGAGGTGACAGGGATCACTGAAGCTTTCTTT
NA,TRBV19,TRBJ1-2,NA,CASSFLGYYGYTF,TGTGCCAGTAGTTTTCTGGGCTACTATGGCTACACCTTC
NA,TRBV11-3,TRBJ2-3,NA,CASSLYGDTQYF,TGTGCCAGCAGCTTATATGGCGATACGCAGTATTTT
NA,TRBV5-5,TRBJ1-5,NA,CASSLLGTEHQPQHF,TGTGCCAGCAGCTTGTTAGGCACAGAGCATCAGCCCCAGCATTTT
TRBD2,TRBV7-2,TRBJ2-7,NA,CASSLGALAGGPISEQYF,TGTGCCAGCAGCTTAGGGGCGCTAGCGGGGGGGCCAATATCCGAGCAGTACTTC
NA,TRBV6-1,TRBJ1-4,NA,CASSDTGGRLPLWGNEKLFF,TGTGCCAGCAGTGACACCGGGGGGCGTCTGCCACTTTGGGGAAATGAAAAACTGTTTTTT
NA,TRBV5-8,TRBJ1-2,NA,CASSADRRANYGYTF,TGTGCCAGCAGCGCCGACAGAAGAGCTAACTATGGCTACACCTTC
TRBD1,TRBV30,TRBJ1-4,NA,CAWRAWDRGSGEKLFF,TGTGCCTGGAGGGCTTGGGACAGGGGCTCGGGCGAAAAACTGTTTTTT
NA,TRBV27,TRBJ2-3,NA,CASSLTLTGDTQYF,TGTGCCAGCAGTTTAACTCTAACGGGAGATACGCAGTATTTT
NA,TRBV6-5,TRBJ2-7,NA,CASSYSEGIEQYF,TGTGCCAGCAGTTACTCCGAGGGAATCGAGCAGTACTTC
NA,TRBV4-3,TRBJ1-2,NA,CASSQETGGYGYTF,TGCGCCAGCAGCCAAGAAACGGGGGGCTATGGCTACACCTTC
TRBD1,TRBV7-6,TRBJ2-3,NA,CASSSPGDRVWVQDTQYF,TGTGCCAGCAGCTCCCCCGGGGACAGGGTTTGGGTGCAAGATACGCAGTATTTT
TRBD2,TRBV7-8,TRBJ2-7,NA,CASTQWGGPSYEQYF,TGTGCCAGCACCCAGTGGGGGGGACCCTCCTACGAGCAGTACTTC
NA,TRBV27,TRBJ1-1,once,CASSLGHGGEAFF,TGTGCCAGCAGTTTAGGTCATGGCGGTGAAGCTTTCTTT
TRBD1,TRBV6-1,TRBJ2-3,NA,CASSEGQGADTQYF,TGTGCCAGCAGTGAAGGACAGGGGGCAGATACGCAGTATTTT
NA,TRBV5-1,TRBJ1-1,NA,CASSLEWAGSMNTEAFF,TGCGCCAGCAGCTTGGAGTGGGCAGGCTCAATGAACACTGAAGCTTTCTTT
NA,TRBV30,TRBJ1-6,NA,CAWSVGGVSSYNSPLHF,TGTGCCTGGAGTGTAGGAGGGGTGAGCTCCTATAATTCACCCCTCCACTTT
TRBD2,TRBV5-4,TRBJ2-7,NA,CASSQLAGEAYEQYF,TGTGCCAGCAGCCAACTAGCGGGGGAGGCCTACGAGCAGTACTTC
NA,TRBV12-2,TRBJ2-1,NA,CASRPSSGGDGYNEQFF,TGTGCAAGTCGTCCCTCCTCGGGGGGGGACGGATACAATGAGCAGTTCTTC
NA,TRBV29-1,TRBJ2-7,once,CSVVLTAGSYEQYF,TGCAGCGTTGTCCTGACCGCGGGCTCCTACGAGCAGTACTTC
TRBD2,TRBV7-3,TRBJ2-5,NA,CASSPGGWYQETQYF,TGTGCCAGCAGCCCCGGGGGGTGGTACCAAGAGACCCAGTACTTC
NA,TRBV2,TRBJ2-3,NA,CASSPGSSTDTQYF,TGTGCCAGCAGTCCGGGGAGTAGCACAGATACGCAGTATTTT